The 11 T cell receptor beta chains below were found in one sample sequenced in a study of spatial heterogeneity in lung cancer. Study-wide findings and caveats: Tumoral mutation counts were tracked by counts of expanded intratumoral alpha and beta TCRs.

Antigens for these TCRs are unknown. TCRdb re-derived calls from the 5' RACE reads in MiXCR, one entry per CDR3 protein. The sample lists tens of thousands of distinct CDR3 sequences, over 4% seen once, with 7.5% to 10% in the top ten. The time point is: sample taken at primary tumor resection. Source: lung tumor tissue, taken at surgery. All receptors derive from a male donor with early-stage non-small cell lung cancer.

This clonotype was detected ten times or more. CDR3 region: CASRIGQLNTEAFF. As DNA, the CDR3 is TGTGCCAGCAGAATAGGACAGTTGAACACTGAAGCTTTCTTT. This chain joins TRBV5-4 and TRBJ1-1; tentatively, D is TRBD1 (6 bases). This CDR3 comprises 14 residues. V shed 5 bases and J shed 0 bases, with 11 bases lying between them. Per the germline V gene, CDR1 is SGHNT and CDR2 is YYREEE (reference sequence). The full variable domain, its missing parts supplied by reference TRBV5-4 and TRBJ1-1, is ETGVTQSPTHLIKTRGQQVTLRCSSQSGHNTVSWYQQALGQGPQFIFQYYREEENGRGNFPPRFSGLQFPNYSSELNVNALELDDSALYLCASRIGQLNTEAFFGQGTRLTVV.

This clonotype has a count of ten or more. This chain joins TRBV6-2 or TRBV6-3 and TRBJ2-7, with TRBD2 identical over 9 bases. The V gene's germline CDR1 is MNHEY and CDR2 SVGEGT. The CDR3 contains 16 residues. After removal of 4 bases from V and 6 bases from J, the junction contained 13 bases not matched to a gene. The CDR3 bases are TGTGCCAGCAGTTCCGGGACTAGCTTCTTTAGGAGCGAGCAGTACTTC. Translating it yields CASSSGTSFFRSEQYF.

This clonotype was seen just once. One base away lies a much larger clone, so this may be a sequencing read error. CDR3 amino acids: CASRLSGTGELFF. The CDR3 bases are TGTGCCAGCAGATTATCCGGAACCGGGGAGCTGTTTTTT. J is TRBJ2-2 and V is TRBV12-3 or TRBV12-4, with D unresolved. The length of the CDR3 is 13 residues. V lost 6 bases to trimming and J lost 5 bases, with 10 bases between them.

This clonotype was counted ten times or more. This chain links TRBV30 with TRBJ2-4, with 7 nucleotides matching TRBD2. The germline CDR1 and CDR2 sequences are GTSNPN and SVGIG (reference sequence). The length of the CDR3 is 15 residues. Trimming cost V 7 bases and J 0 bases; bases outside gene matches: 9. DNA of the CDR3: TGTGCCTTTGGGGCGGGAGTTCTAGCCAAAAACATTCAGTACTTC. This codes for CAFGAGVLAKNIQYF.

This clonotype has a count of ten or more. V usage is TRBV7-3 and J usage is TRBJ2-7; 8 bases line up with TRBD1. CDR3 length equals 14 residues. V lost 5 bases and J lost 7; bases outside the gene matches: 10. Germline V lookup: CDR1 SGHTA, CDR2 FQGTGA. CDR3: CASSPSGGSREQYF. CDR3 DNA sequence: TGTGCCAGCAGCCCATCAGGGGGCTCAAGGGAGCAGTACTTC.

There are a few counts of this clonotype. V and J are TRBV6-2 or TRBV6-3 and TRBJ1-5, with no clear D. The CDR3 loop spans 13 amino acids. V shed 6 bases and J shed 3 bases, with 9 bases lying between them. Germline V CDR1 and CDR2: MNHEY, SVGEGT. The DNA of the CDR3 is TGTGCCAGCAGCCCCTCCCACAATCAGCCCCAGCATTTT. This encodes CASSPSHNQPQHF.

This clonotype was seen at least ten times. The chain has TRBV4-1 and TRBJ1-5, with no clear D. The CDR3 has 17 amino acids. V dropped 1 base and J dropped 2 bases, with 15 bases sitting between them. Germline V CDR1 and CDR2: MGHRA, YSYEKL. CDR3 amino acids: CASSQGGGRAGNQPQHF. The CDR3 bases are TGCGCCAGCAGCCAAGGGGGAGGAAGGGCTGGCAATCAGCCCCAGCATTTT.

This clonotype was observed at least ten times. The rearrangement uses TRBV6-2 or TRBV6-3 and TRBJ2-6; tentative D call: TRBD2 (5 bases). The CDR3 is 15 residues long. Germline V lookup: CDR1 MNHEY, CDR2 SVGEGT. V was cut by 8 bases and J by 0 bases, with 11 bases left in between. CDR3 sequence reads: CASFPGFSGANVLTF. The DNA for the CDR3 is TGTGCCAGCTTTCCGGGGTTCTCTGGGGCCAACGTCCTGACTTTC.

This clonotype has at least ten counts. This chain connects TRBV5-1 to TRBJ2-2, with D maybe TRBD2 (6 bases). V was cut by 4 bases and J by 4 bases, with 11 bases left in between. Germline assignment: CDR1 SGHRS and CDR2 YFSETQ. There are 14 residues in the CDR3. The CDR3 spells CASSLGLPTGELFF. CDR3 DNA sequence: TGCGCCAGCAGCCTGGGACTTCCCACCGGGGAGCTGTTTTTT. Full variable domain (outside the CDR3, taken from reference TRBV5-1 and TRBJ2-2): KAGVTQTPRYLIKTRGQQVTLSCSPISGHRSVSWYQQTPGQGLQFLFEYFSETQRNKGNFPGRFSGRQFSNSRSEMNVSTLELGDSALYLCASSLGLPTGELFFGEGSRLTVL.

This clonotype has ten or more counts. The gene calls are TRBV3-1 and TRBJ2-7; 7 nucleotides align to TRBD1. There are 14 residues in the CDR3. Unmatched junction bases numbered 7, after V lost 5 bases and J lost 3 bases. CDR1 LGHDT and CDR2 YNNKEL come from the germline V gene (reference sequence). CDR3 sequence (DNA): TGTGCCAGCAGCTCCTACAGGGGAATCTACGAGCAGTACTTC. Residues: CASSSYRGIYEQYF.

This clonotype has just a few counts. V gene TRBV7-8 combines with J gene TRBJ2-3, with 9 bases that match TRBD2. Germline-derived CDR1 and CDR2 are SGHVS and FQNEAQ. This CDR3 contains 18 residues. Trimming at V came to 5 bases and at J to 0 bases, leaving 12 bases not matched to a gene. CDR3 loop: CASSGLAGSTLSTDTQYF. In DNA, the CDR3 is TGTGCCAGCAGCGGGCTAGCGGGATCAACACTTAGCACAGATACGCAGTATTTT.